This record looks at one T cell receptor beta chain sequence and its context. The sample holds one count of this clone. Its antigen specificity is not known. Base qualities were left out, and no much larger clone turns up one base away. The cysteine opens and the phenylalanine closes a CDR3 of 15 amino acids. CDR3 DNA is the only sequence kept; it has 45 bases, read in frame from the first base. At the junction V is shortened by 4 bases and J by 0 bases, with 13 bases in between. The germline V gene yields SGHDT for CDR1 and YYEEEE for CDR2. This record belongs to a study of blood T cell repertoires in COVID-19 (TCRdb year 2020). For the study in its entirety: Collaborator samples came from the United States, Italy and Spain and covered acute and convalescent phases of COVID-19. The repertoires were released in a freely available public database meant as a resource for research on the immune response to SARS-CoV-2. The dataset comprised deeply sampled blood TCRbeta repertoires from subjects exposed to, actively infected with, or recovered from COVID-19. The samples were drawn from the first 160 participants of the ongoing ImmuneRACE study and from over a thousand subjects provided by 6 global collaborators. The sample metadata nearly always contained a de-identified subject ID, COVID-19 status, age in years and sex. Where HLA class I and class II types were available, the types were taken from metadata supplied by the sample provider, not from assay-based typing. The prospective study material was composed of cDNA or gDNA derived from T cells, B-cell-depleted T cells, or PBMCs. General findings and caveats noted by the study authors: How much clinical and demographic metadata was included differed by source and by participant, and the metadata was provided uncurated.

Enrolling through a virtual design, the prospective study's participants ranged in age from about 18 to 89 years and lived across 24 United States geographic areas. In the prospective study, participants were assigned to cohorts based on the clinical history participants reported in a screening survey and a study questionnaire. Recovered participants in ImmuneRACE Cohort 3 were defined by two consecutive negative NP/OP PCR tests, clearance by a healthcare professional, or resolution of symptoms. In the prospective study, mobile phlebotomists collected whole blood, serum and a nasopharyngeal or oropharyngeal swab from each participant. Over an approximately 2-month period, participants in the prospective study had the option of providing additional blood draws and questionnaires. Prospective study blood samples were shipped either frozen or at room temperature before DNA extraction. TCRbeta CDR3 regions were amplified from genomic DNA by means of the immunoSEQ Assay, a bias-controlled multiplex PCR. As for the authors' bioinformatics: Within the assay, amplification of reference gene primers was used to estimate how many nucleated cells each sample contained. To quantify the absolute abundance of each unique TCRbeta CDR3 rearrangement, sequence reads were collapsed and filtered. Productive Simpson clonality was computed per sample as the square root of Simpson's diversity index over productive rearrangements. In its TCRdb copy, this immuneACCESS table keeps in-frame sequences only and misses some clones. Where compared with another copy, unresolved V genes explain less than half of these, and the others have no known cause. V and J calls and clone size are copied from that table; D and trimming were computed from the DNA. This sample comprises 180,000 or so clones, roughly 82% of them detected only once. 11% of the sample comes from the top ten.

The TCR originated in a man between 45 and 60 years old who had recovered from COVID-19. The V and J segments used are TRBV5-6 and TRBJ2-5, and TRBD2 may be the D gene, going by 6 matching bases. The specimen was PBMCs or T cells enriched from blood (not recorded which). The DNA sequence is TGTGCCAGCAGCCCGCGGGGCCCATACCAAGAGACCCAGTACTTC. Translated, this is CASSPRGPYQETQYF.